Below are 3 T cell receptor beta chains sequenced from a single sample in a study of blood T cells in healthy people across ages. A second PCR of about 7 to 11 cycles used a sample-barcoded 5' primer and a J-beta primer mix. In TCRdb, the 5' RACE reads were re-called with MiXCR into one record per CDR3 protein. This table has roughly 2 million distinct CDR3 sequences, around 50% appearing once. Sequencing was performed on blood. All receptors derive from a woman between 40 and 55 years old in good health.

This clonotype was seen only a few times. This chain uses TRBV20-1 with TRBJ1-2; D ambiguous. The V gene lost 3 bases and the J gene lost 3 bases, with 5 bases spanning the gap. CDR3 size: 11 residues. From germline, CDR1 is DFQATT and CDR2 SNEGSKA (reference sequence). CDR3 sequence reads: CSASRDYGYTF. DNA of the CDR3: TGCAGTGCTAGTCGTGACTATGGCTACACCTTC.

This chain connects TRBV20-1 to TRBJ2-7, with 9 bases aligning to TRBD2. Unmatched junction bases numbered 9, after V lost 1 base and J lost 2 bases. Germline CDR1 is DFQATT and CDR2 is SNEGSKA (reference sequence). This CDR3 contains 16 residues. This CDR3 reads CSARGRGAGGTYEQYF. The CDR3 coding sequence is TGCAGTGCTAGAGGTCGGGGAGCGGGGGGAACCTACGAGCAGTACTTC.

The V call is TRBV20-1, the J call TRBJ2-1; D remains ambiguous. This CDR3 spans 13 amino acids. Per germline, CDR1 DFQATT and CDR2 SNEGSKA (reference sequence). With 0 bases removed from V and 8 bases from J, the gap between germline ends came to 11 bases. CDR3: CSAREGRVDEQFF. The CDR3 region has the DNA TGCAGTGCTAGAGAAGGCCGAGTCGATGAGCAGTTCTTC.